Listed below are T cell receptor beta chains from one sample, sequenced in a study of beta chain features in type 1 diabetes. Sequencing was performed with immunoSEQ multiplex PCR; in TCRdb, only in-frame clones are kept and a portion is missing. This sample has fewer than 500,000 clones, with roughly 13% found just once. Sequencing was done on a sample of naive CD4+ T cells from blood. The receptors stem from a man younger than 40 in good health. Both conserved end residues are part of each CDR3.

J gene,V gene,CDR3 protein
TRBJ2-2,TRBV4-3,CASSRKDSSTGELFF
TRBJ2-2,TRBV9,CASSASWTNFRELFF
TRBJ1-4,TRBV18,CASSRDGTNEKLFF
TRBJ2-5,TRBV21-1,CASSPGQGLAGEETQYF
TRBJ2-3,TRBV25-1,CASSEVASTDTQYF
TRBJ2-1,TRBV19,CASSMGTSGWSEQFF
TRBJ1-4,TRBV27,CASSLIGRGSFHGKLFF
TRBJ2-7,TRBV7-2,CASSLAGSYEQYF
TRBJ2-1,TRBV30,CAWSVLASYNEQFF
TRBJ2-3,TRBV7-2,CASSLRLHTDTQYF
TRBJ1-5,TRBV7-2,CASSSGQGPDQPQHF
TRBJ2-1,TRBV19,CASSISGLTYNEQFF
TRBJ2-7,TRBV18,CASSPSSYEQYF
TRBJ2-4,TRBV18,CASSPAGQSPLAKNIQYF